The T cell receptor beta chain under discussion was sequenced for a study of CD8+ T cells in alopecia areata. Extracted from the samples, RNA was reverse transcribed into cDNA to serve as the sequencing template. Sequencing was performed with immunoSEQ multiplex PCR; in TCRdb, only in-frame clones are kept and a portion is missing. The sample lists some 190,000 clones; around 49% were seen once. Study-level findings and limits: Normal scalp showed lower clonality than lesional scalp, especially alopecia totalis/universalis.

This CDR3 is 14 amino acids long. Trimming took 3 bases from V and 3 from J; bases not matched to a gene: 6. The germline V gene encodes CDR1 SGDLS and CDR2 YYNGEE. On this clone: Its target is not known.

The treatment denotes: oral pan-JAK inhibitor, 5-10 mg twice daily. The origin of this receptor is a human donor with alopecia areata. The sample in question was CD8+ T cells sorted from blood, obtained around week 53, from a patient treated with tofacitinib. The chain combines TRBV9 with TRBJ2-7; the match to TRBD2 covers 7 bases. Here the CDR3 reads CASSGSGPGYEQYF. CDR3 sequence (DNA): TGTGCCAGCAGCGGTAGCGGGCCGGGCTACGAGCAGTACTTC.